The 26 T cell receptor beta chains below come from one sample, sequenced in a study of CD8 T cells in Susac syndrome. RNA amounts of roughly 0.45 to 1 ug underwent reverse transcription with random hexamers. TCRdb passed the immunoSEQ multiplex PCR reads through MiXCR, listing each CDR3 protein once. The data show approximately 190,000 distinct CDR3 sequences, approximately 96% seen once. Specimen: CD4+ T cells from PBMCs. These receptors were obtained from a human donor with Susac syndrome.

This clonotype was detected only a few times. The chain carries TRBV4-1 and TRBJ2-3; TRBD2 agrees at 10 bases. Trimming cost V 3 bases and J 7 bases; bases outside gene matches: 7. CDR3 length equals 15 residues. From germline, CDR1 is MGHRA and CDR2 YSYEKL. The CDR3 bases are TGCGCCAGCAGCCATGGACTAGCGGTGGCAAATACGCAGTATTTT. Its translation: CASSHGLAVANTQYF.

The rearrangement joins TRBV20-1 to TRBJ2-7, with 9 bases matching TRBD2. Germline assignment: CDR1 DFQATT and CDR2 SNEGSKA (reference sequence). This CDR3 is 14 amino acids long. V shed 1 base, J shed 3 bases, and the junction held 4 bases outside the gene matches. This CDR3 is CSARAGTSIYEQYF. The CDR3 nucleotides read TGCAGTGCTAGAGCCGGGACTAGCATCTACGAGCAGTACTTC.

This clonotype was detected once. The chain employs TRBV20-1 and TRBJ2-3; D not certain. Looked up from germline, CDR1 is DFQATT and CDR2 is SNEGSKA (reference sequence). CDR3 size: 13 residues. The ends were cut back, 0 bases at V and 4 bases at J, with 8 bases in the middle. CDR3 sequence: CSAREAASDTQYF. CDR3 nucleotide sequence: TGCAGTGCTAGAGAGGCGGCTTCAGATACGCAGTATTTT.

CDR3 residues: CASSLPWGGGQYEQYF. The CDR3 DNA reads as TGTGCCAGCAGCTTGCCATGGGGCGGGGGTCAGTACGAGCAGTACTTC. The chain is built from TRBV5-4 and TRBJ2-7; 7 positions match TRBD2. J lost 4 bases, V lost 1 base, and 11 bases had no gene match. Germline V lookup: CDR1 SGHNT, CDR2 YYREEE (reference sequence). This CDR3 contains 16 residues.

The V and J genes are TRBV7-9 and TRBJ1-2; the match to TRBD1 covers 10 bases. Germline CDR1 is SEHNR and CDR2 is FQNEAQ (reference sequence). J gave up 4 bases and V 8 bases, and 4 bases lay outside the gene matches. CDR3 length equals 13 residues. CDR3 loop: CASETGGRYGYTF. The CDR3 DNA reads as TGTGCCAGCGAGACAGGGGGCCGCTATGGCTACACCTTC.

This chain uses TRBV29-1 with TRBJ2-1; the match to TRBD2 covers 13 bases. CDR1 and CDR2 (germline): SQVTM, ANQGSEA. This CDR3 has 15 amino acids. V lost 6 bases and J lost 0; bases outside the gene matches: 2. The CDR3 DNA sequence: TGCAGCGTGGGGACTAGCGGGATCTCCTACAATGAGCAGTTCTTC. Amino acids: CSVGTSGISYNEQFF.

The CDR3 DNA follows: TGCGCCAGCAGCCCACCTGGAAAGGGTGGCGACTATGGCTACACCTTC. Translation: CASSPPGKGGDYGYTF. The rearrangement joins TRBV4-3 to TRBJ1-2; D gene uncertain. CDR1 is LGHNA and CDR2 is YSLEER in the germline V gene. The CDR3 length is 16 residues. The ends were cut back, 4 bases at V and 3 bases at J, with 18 bases in the middle.

The chain couples TRBV30 to TRBJ1-5; possibly TRBD1 for D (6 bases). Deletions cut 3 bases from V and 3 bases from J, with 15 bases between. Germline V gene lookup returns CDR1 GTSNPN and CDR2 SVGIG (reference sequence). CDR3 length equals 15 residues. CDR3 DNA: TGTGCCTGGAGGAAAACAGGGACATCCAATCAGCCCCAGCATTTT. Translated, it gives CAWRKTGTSNQPQHF. The whole variable domain, remainder taken from reference TRBV30 and TRBJ1-5, is SQTIHQWPATLVQPVGSPLSLECTVEGTSNPNLYWYRQAAGRGLQLLFYSVGIGQISSEVPQNLSASRPQDRQFILSSKKLLLSDSGFYLCAWRKTGTSNQPQHFGDGTRLSIL.

CDR3 amino acids: CATSRDFPIGGSTDTQYF. As DNA, the CDR3 is TGTGCCACCAGCAGAGATTTCCCTATCGGGGGAAGCACAGATACGCAGTATTTT. The V call is TRBV15, the J call TRBJ2-3; TRBD2 is a possible D gene (6 bases). Per germline, CDR1 LNHNV and CDR2 YYDKDF (reference sequence). V was trimmed by 0 bases and J by 0 bases, leaving 16 bases between them. The CDR3 length is 18 residues.

This clonotype appeared a single time. The rearrangement uses TRBV7-6 and TRBJ2-3; D uncertain. The germline V and J ends were trimmed by 1 base and 0 bases, with 8 bases remaining between them. CDR1 and CDR2 from the germline V gene are SGHVS and FNYEAQ. The CDR3 has 15 amino acids. CDR3 nucleotides: TGTGCCAGCAGCTTAGGTCGCCCTAGCACAGATACGCAGTATTTT. It yields the protein CASSLGRPSTDTQYF.

This clonotype was detected only once. The V and J genes are TRBV30 and TRBJ2-5; D is undetermined. The germline CDR1 and CDR2 sequences are GTSNPN and SVGIG (reference sequence). Deletions cut 3 bases from V and 4 bases from J, with 15 bases between. The CDR3 covers 14 residues. The CDR3 DNA reads as TGTGCCTGGAGGCAGCGTTTTCCCCCAGAGACCCAGTACTTC. Its translation: CAWRQRFPPETQYF.

The chain links TRBV25-1 to TRBJ2-1; the D call may be TRBD1 or TRBD2 (5 bases each). Trimming shortened V by 6 bases and J by 1 base, and 13 bases separated the two germline ends. Germline CDR1 MGHDK, CDR2 SYGVNS. This CDR3 has 15 amino acids. CDR3 in DNA: TGTGCCAGCAGACCCGGGACCACTTCCTACAATGAGCAGTTCTTC. Protein: CASRPGTTSYNEQFF.

The CDR3 protein is CASSLAMISGGDDEQFF. The CDR3 region has the DNA TGTGCCAGCAGCTTGGCCATGATTAGCGGGGGGGATGATGAGCAGTTCTTC. V is TRBV7-9 and J is TRBJ2-1, with 11 bases identical to TRBD2. V lost 3 bases to trimming and J lost 8 bases; unmatched junction nucleotides: 12. The germline V gene has CDR1 SEHNR and CDR2 FQNEAQ (reference sequence). This CDR3 contains 17 residues.

CDR3 coding DNA: TGTGCCAGCAGTTCCACATGGACTGAGCAGTTCTTC. Translating it yields CASSSTWTEQFF. This chain uses TRBV27 with TRBJ2-1; D unresolved. This CDR3 contains 12 residues. The germline V gene has CDR1 MNHEY and CDR2 SMNVEV (reference sequence). Trimming pared 4 bases from V and 9 bases from J, leaving 10 bases between.

The chain's CDR3 is CASKPSGGGELFF. CDR3 in DNA: TGTGCCAGTAAGCCTAGCGGTGGCGGGGAGCTGTTTTTT. This sequence joins TRBV19 and TRBJ2-2, with 7 bases that match TRBD2. The germline CDR1 and CDR2 sequences are LNHDA and SQIVND (reference sequence). Trimming removed 7 bases from V and 7 bases from J; junction bases left unmatched: 6. CDR3 size: 13 residues.

The rearrangement joins TRBV6-1 to TRBJ2-1, with D tentatively TRBD1 (6 bases). In germline, CDR1 is MNHNS, CDR2 SASEGT. This CDR3 has 15 amino acids. V lost 8 bases and J lost 8, with 22 bases in between. This CDR3 reads CASLLWTVGGDEQFF. In DNA, the CDR3 is TGTGCCAGCCTCCTGTGGACAGTGGGTGGCGATGAGCAGTTCTTC.

The rearrangement links TRBV6-2 or TRBV6-3 to TRBJ2-3, with D tentatively TRBD2 (5 bases). V lost 0 bases to trimming and J lost 5 bases, with 12 bases between them. The CDR3 spans 15 residues. Looked up from germline, CDR1 is MNHEY and CDR2 is SVGEGT. The DNA for the CDR3 is TGTGCCAGCAGTTACTCTACTACCCGGGGAGATACGCAGTATTTT. Translated: CASSYSTTRGDTQYF.

The rearrangement links TRBV4-2 to TRBJ2-1; D gene ambiguous. Deletions cut 0 bases from V and 2 bases from J, with 5 bases between. Germline V gene lookup returns CDR1 LGHNA and CDR2 YNFKEQ. This CDR3 contains 14 residues. This CDR3 reads CASSQDSAYNEQFF. The CDR3 DNA reads as TGTGCCAGCAGCCAAGACTCAGCCTACAATGAGCAGTTCTTC.

The CDR3 bases are TGTGCCTGGAGTGTAGTTTTAACTAGCGGGGCGTCCTACAATGAGCAGTTCTTC. It encodes CAWSVVLTSGASYNEQFF. The genes are TRBV30 and TRBJ2-1, with 10 bases aligning to TRBD2. This CDR3 has 18 residues. V shed 0 bases, J shed 1 base, and the junction held 9 bases outside the gene matches. Germline CDR1 and CDR2: GTSNPN and SVGIG (reference sequence).

The chain has TRBV23-1 and TRBJ2-5, with TRBD1 matching 10 bases. TRBV23-1 is flagged as an ORF with uncertain function. This CDR3 is 15 amino acids long. V lost 5 bases, J lost 4 bases, and 7 bases stayed unmatched. The CDR3 reads CASSDDRGRGETQYF. The CDR3 coding sequence is TGCGCCAGCAGTGATGACAGGGGGCGAGGAGAGACCCAGTACTTC.

The chain uses TRBV6-2 or TRBV6-3 and TRBJ2-1; possibly TRBD1 or TRBD2 for D (5 bases each). The CDR3 loop spans 14 amino acids. Between the trimmed V and J ends, which lost 2 bases and 4 bases, there was a span of 9 bases. Germline V gives CDR1 MNHEY, CDR2 SVGEGT. CDR3 sequence (DNA): TGTGCCAGCAGTTACGGGGGTTCGTACAATGAGCAGTTCTTC. This encodes CASSYGGSYNEQFF.

V usage is TRBV29-1 and J usage is TRBJ1-4; 8 bases map to TRBD1. Germline assignment: CDR1 SQVTM and CDR2 ANQGSEA. Germline trimming cut 4 bases from V and 8 bases from J; bases unmatched to any gene: 6. This CDR3 contains 13 residues. CDR3 loop: CSVGQGLGEKLFF. CDR3 nucleotide sequence: TGCAGCGTTGGACAGGGGCTGGGGGAAAAACTGTTTTTT.

J is TRBJ2-3 and V is TRBV4-2; 11 bases map to TRBD2. Trimming at V came to 3 bases and at J to 6 bases, leaving 8 bases not matched to a gene. CDR3 length: 16 amino acids. Germline V lookup: CDR1 LGHNA, CDR2 YNFKEQ. CDR3 in DNA: TGTGCCAGCAGCCACTACGGACTAGCGGGCCTGGATACGCAGTATTTT. This encodes CASSHYGLAGLDTQYF.

This chain links TRBV15 with TRBJ1-1, with 8 bases fitting TRBD1. Germline V gene sequence: CDR1 LNHNV, CDR2 YYDKDF (reference sequence). This CDR3 spans 14 amino acids. V trimming: 7 bases; J trimming: 5 bases; junction bases outside the gene matches: 9. The CDR3 DNA reads as TGTGCCACCACCCAAGACAGGGGAAGGACTGAAGCTTTCTTT. Amino acids: CATTQDRGRTEAFF. Together with reference TRBV15 and TRBJ1-1, the CDR3 gives the full variable domain: DAMVIQNPRYQVTQFGKPVTLSCSQTLNHNVMYWYQQKSSQAPKLLFHYYDKDFNNEADTPDNFQSRRPNTSFCFLDIRSPGLGDTAMYLCATTQDRGRTEAFFGQGTRLTVV.

The CDR3, as DNA: TGTGCCAGCAGCAACCCGGGACACCTCTACGAGCAGTACTTC. Protein sequence: CASSNPGHLYEQYF. The chain is built from TRBV3-1 and TRBJ2-7; D possibly corresponds to TRBD1 (6 bases). Trimming removed 5 bases from V and 3 bases from J, with 14 bases in between. Per germline, CDR1 LGHDT and CDR2 YNNKEL (reference sequence). This CDR3 is built from 14 residues.

The chain has TRBV19 and TRBJ1-5, with a weak D call TRBD1 (5 bases). The V end was cut by 8 bases, the J end by 1 base, with 18 bases between. The germline V gene has CDR1 LNHDA and CDR2 SQIVND (reference sequence). The CDR3 covers 16 residues. The CDR3 DNA follows: TGTGCCAGTGTGGGACGGCCGGGAGGAAGCAATCAGCCCCAGCATTTT. Amino acid sequence: CASVGRPGGSNQPQHF.